The 18 T cell receptor beta chains below come from one sample, sequenced in a study of CD8 T cells in ankylosing spondylitis. Via MiXCR, TCRdb re-called the 5' RACE reads, giving one row per CDR3 protein. The table records 27,000 or so distinct CDR3 sequences, roughly 7.3% of them present only once. The sample taken for sequencing was blood. Receptors were obtained from a male donor with ankylosing spondylitis or in good health (not recorded which).

The gene calls are TRBV19 and TRBJ1-1; unclear D gene. The CDR3 has 14 amino acids. CDR1 and CDR2 from the germline V gene are LNHDA and SQIVND (reference sequence). Trimming cost V 3 bases and J 6 bases, with 14 bases left between them. The CDR3 reads CASSMRSGTAEAFF. DNA of the CDR3: TGTGCCAGTAGTATGAGGTCCGGAACAGCTGAAGCTTTCTTT.

This clonotype was seen a handful of times. The J gene is TRBJ2-7, the V gene TRBV6-5, with 10 bases aligning to TRBD2. V gave up 5 bases and J gave up 5 bases; unmatched junction bases: 9. The germline V gene encodes CDR1 MNHEY and CDR2 SVGAGI. The CDR3 covers 15 residues. The CDR3 spells CASSNLAGEVDEQYF. CDR3 coding DNA: TGTGCCAGCAGTAACCTAGCGGGAGAGGTCGACGAGCAGTACTTC.

A few counts support this clonotype. The rearrangement joins TRBV6-6 to TRBJ2-5; D may be TRBD2 (5 bases). With 2 bases removed from V and 4 bases from J, the gap between germline ends came to 5 bases. CDR1 and CDR2 from the germline V gene are MNHNY and SVGAGI (reference sequence). This CDR3 has 12 residues. The CDR3 region is CASSYGRETQYF. CDR3 nucleotide sequence: TGTGCCAGCAGTTACGGGAGAGAGACCCAGTACTTC.

This clonotype was seen repeatedly, ten times or more. The rearrangement links TRBV11-2 to TRBJ2-1, with a weak D call TRBD1 (6 bases). The CDR3 consists of 13 residues. Germline V CDR1 and CDR2: SGHAT, FQNNGV. The V end lost 6 bases, the J end lost 4 bases, and 10 bases lay between the germline ends. The CDR3 bases are TGTGCCAGCAGGAATGGACAGTACAATGAGCAGTTCTTC. Amino acids: CASRNGQYNEQFF.

This clonotype was counted ten times or more. The gene calls are TRBV4-2 and TRBJ2-1; 7 bases fit TRBD2. The CDR3 loop spans 12 amino acids. V lost 0 bases to trimming and J lost 15 bases; unmatched junction nucleotides: 5. Germline assignment: CDR1 LGHNA and CDR2 YNFKEQ. This chain's CDR3 is CASSQDGGDGFF. In DNA form, the CDR3 reads TGTGCCAGCAGCCAAGATGGGGGGGATGGGTTCTTC.

The V gene is TRBV7-2, the J gene TRBJ2-3, with TRBD2 identical over 7 bases. This CDR3 spans 15 amino acids. Germline loops: CDR1 SGHTA, CDR2 FQGNSA. V dropped 5 bases and J dropped 2; count of bases not matched to a gene: 7. CDR3 nucleotides: TGTGCCAGCAGCGGGAGGGGTCTGGTCACAGATACGCAGTATTTT. It yields the protein CASSGRGLVTDTQYF.

This clonotype was counted at least ten times. The V call is TRBV20-1, the J call TRBJ2-3; D not certain. Between the trimmed V and J ends, which lost 5 bases and 0 bases, there was a span of 9 bases. Germline CDR1 is DFQATT and CDR2 is SNEGSKA (reference sequence). This CDR3 has 13 amino acids. CDR3 amino acids: CSAADVSTDTQYF. DNA for the CDR3: TGCAGTGCTGCCGACGTTAGCACAGATACGCAGTATTTT.

At least ten counts were recorded for this clonotype. The chain links TRBV18 to TRBJ2-5; no firm D call. The V gene's germline CDR1 is KGHSH and CDR2 LQKENI. The CDR3 covers 11 residues. V was trimmed by 2 bases and J by 5 bases, leaving 3 bases between them. CDR3 loop: CASSPRETQYF. CDR3 DNA sequence: TGTGCCAGCTCACCAAGGGAGACCCAGTACTTC.

A few counts support this clonotype. This chain joins TRBV7-3 and TRBJ1-1, with TRBD1 as a possible D gene (5 bases). CDR1 is SGHTA and CDR2 is FQGTGA in the germline V gene. V lost 5 bases and J 8 bases, leaving 15 bases between the germline ends. The CDR3 consists of 13 residues. CDR3 sequence: CASSPRTGEEAFF. The DNA of the CDR3 is TGTGCCAGCAGCCCTCGAACAGGTGAGGAAGCTTTCTTT.

At least ten counts were recorded for this clonotype. CDR3 amino acids: CASRGDITTNNEQFF. The CDR3, as DNA: TGTGCCAGCAGGGGGGACATCACCACCAACAATGAGCAGTTCTTC. The chain uses TRBV12-3 or TRBV12-4 and TRBJ2-1; weak D call: TRBD1 (6 bases). The CDR3 length is 15 residues. V was cut by 6 bases and J by 5 bases, with 17 bases left in between.

Many counts were recorded for this clonotype. V and J are TRBV20-1 and TRBJ2-3; 9 nucleotides align to TRBD2. Germline values: CDR1 DFQATT, CDR2 SNEGSKA (reference sequence). CDR3 length: 15 amino acids. Trimming at V came to 5 bases and at J to 5 bases, leaving 11 bases not matched to a gene. For the CDR3, the DNA is TGCAGTGCTGGGGTTAGCGGGGGCTTAGGAGATACGCAGTATTTT. Its translation is CSAGVSGGLGDTQYF.

This clonotype was recorded a few times. The chain links TRBV29-1 to TRBJ1-1; possibly TRBD1 for D (5 bases). CDR3 length equals 13 residues. In germline, CDR1 is SQVTM, CDR2 ANQGSEA. The CDR3 sequence: CSFKGAMNTEAFF. The DNA of the CDR3 is TGCAGTTTCAAAGGGGCTATGAACACTGAAGCTTTCTTT.

The chain joins TRBV20-1 to TRBJ2-7; the match to TRBD2 covers 7 bases. The CDR3 sequence is 14 residues long. The germline CDR1 and CDR2 sequences are DFQATT and SNEGSKA (reference sequence). Losses at the gene ends were 3 bases for V and 4 bases for J; bases not matched to a gene: 9. The CDR3 reads CSASERDGRYEQYF. For the CDR3, the DNA is TGCAGTGCTAGCGAGCGGGACGGCAGGTACGAGCAGTACTTC.

This clonotype was observed many times. This rearrangement joins TRBV3-1 to TRBJ1-6; D perhaps matches TRBD1 (6 bases). Trimming took off 5 bases at V and 8 bases at J, with 13 bases between the two ends. This CDR3 contains 14 residues. Per germline, CDR1 LGHDT and CDR2 YNNKEL (reference sequence). The CDR3 sequence is CASSSGQSHSPLHF. The CDR3 DNA reads as TGTGCCAGCAGCTCCGGACAGAGTCATTCACCCCTCCACTTT.

This clonotype was seen a few times. The CDR3 spells CASSLGQTNTGELFF. CDR3 in DNA: TGTGCCAGTAGTCTAGGTCAGACGAACACCGGGGAGCTGTTTTTT. This chain joins TRBV19 and TRBJ2-2; D is ambiguous. Per germline, CDR1 LNHDA and CDR2 SQIVND (reference sequence). V dropped 5 bases and J dropped 0 bases, with 10 bases sitting between them. This CDR3 is built from 15 residues.

This clonotype has at least ten counts. V and J are TRBV10-3 and TRBJ1-5; D gene ambiguous. Looked up from germline, CDR1 is ENHRY and CDR2 is SYGVKD. V gave up 9 bases and J gave up 0 bases, with 12 bases separating them. The CDR3 length is 14 residues. In nucleotides, the CDR3 is TGTGCCATGTGGGGTGGGGATAGCAATCAGCCCCAGCATTTT. It codes for CAMWGGDSNQPQHF.

This clonotype was counted many times. The rearrangement links TRBV9 to TRBJ2-1; a possible D gene is TRBD1 (6 bases). Trimming took 4 bases from V and 2 from J, leaving 16 bases between them. This CDR3 has 16 residues. Germline lookup yields CDR1 SGDLS and CDR2 YYNGEE. CDR3 sequence: CASSPQGRGTYNEQFF. For the CDR3, the DNA is TGTGCCAGCAGCCCCCAGGGCAGGGGCACCTACAATGAGCAGTTCTTC.

This clonotype came up a few times. The V call is TRBV4-1, the J call TRBJ1-4; 8 positions match TRBD1. The germline CDR1 and CDR2 sequences are MGHRA and YSYEKL. The CDR3 totals 15 residues. V lost 4 bases, J lost 7 bases, and 8 bases stayed unmatched. In nucleotides, the CDR3 is TGCGCCAGCAGCCCCCCCGGACAGGGATCTGAAAAACTGTTTTTT. Translation gives CASSPPGQGSEKLFF.